This TCR beta chain was found in a study of blood T cell repertoires in COVID-19. The CDR3 loop spans 16 amino acids. Germline-derived CDR1 and CDR2 are MNHEY and SMNVEV (reference sequence). V was shortened by 1 base and J by 2 bases, with 12 bases between the two germline ends. Profiled with immunoSEQ multiplex PCR; TCRdb holds only in-frame clones, not every one. The sample has approximately 290,000 clones, roughly 84% seen once; the top ten hold 0.7% to 0.9%. The source is a human donor with COVID-19, enrolled during active disease. The donor label of this sample is uncertain. The material sequenced was peripheral blood. This rearrangement joins TRBV27 to TRBJ1-5, with a weak D call TRBD1 (5 bases). Written as DNA, the CDR3 is TGTGCCAGCAGTTTATTCAGAGGACATGGCAATCAGCCCCAGCATTTT. Its protein is CASSLFRGHGNQPQHF.